These 25 T cell receptor beta chains share one sample of origin, sequenced in a study of blood T cells in healthy people across ages. Then a second PCR, running roughly 6 to 11 cycles, was carried out with a sample-barcoded 5' primer and a J-beta primer mix. TCRdb fed the 5' RACE reads into MiXCR, producing one record per CDR3 protein. The sample shows 1.5 million to 2 million distinct CDR3 sequences, roughly 30% of them seen only once. The sample was blood. The receptors were gathered from a woman aged 25 to 39 in good health.

As concerns this clonotype: At one boundary the junction diverges from the germline segment, which might be a read error. The chain employs TRBV15 and TRBJ1-1; D may be TRBD1 (5 bases). The CDR3 runs to 15 residues. Germline V gene data show CDR1 as LNHNV and CDR2 as YYDKDF (reference sequence). The CDR3 DNA follows: TGTGCCACCGGCTACGAGGGGCCCCAAAACACTGAAGCTATCTTT. This translates into CATGYEGPQNTEAIF.

The V and J genes are TRBV5-1 and TRBJ1-1; perhaps TRBD1 as D (6 bases). Between the trimmed V and J ends, which lost 4 bases and 1 base, there was a span of 14 bases. The CDR3 spans 15 residues. Germline CDR1 is SGHRS and CDR2 is YFSETQ. CDR3 in DNA: TGCGCCAGCAGCACCGGACAGAGCAGGAACACTGAAGCTTTCTTT. Translated, it gives CASSTGQSRNTEAFF.

The chain employs TRBV5-1 and TRBJ1-1; D unresolved. The CDR3 covers 15 residues. Germline-derived CDR1 and CDR2 are SGHRS and YFSETQ. Trimming cost V 5 bases and J 7 bases, with 21 bases left between them. CDR3 sequence reads: CASSTDPQSSHEAFF. CDR3 sequence (DNA): TGCGCCAGCAGTACGGACCCCCAGTCATCCCATGAAGCTTTCTTT.

The table lists this clonotype with many counts. The chain has TRBV12-3 or TRBV12-4 and TRBJ2-7; D is unclear. The CDR3 has 13 amino acids. Trimming cost V 2 bases and J 3 bases, with 8 bases left between them. The chain's CDR3 is CASSLRPYYEQYF. CDR3 DNA: TGTGCCAGCAGTTTACGCCCTTACTACGAGCAGTACTTC.

Written as DNA, the CDR3 is TGTGCCAGCAGCTTAGCGCAAAGGGGGTTGTCCTACGAGCAGTACTTC. It encodes CASSLAQRGLSYEQYF. V gene TRBV7-2 combines with J gene TRBJ2-7; maybe TRBD1 (6 bases). V was clipped by 0 bases and J by 1 base, with 13 bases between them. The CDR3 loop spans 16 amino acids. Germline V CDR1 and CDR2: SGHTA, FQGNSA.

As to this clonotype: An end of the junction does not agree with germline; a read error may underlie this. The chain employs TRBV12-3 or TRBV12-4 and TRBJ1-2; D is ambiguous. The CDR3 totals 13 residues. The CDR3 sequence: CASSRTGFYGHTF. The CDR3 DNA reads TGTGCCAGCAGCCGCACGGGATTTTATGGCCACACCTTC.

This rearrangement joins TRBV7-2 to TRBJ1-4, with D unresolved. The CDR3 has 15 residues. Germline V lookup: CDR1 SGHTA, CDR2 FQGNSA. The V end lost 4 bases, the J end lost 0 bases, and 9 bases lay between the germline ends. The CDR3 DNA reads as TGTGCCAGCAGCTGCTCGCCGACAACTAATGAAAAACTGTTTTTT. Residues: CASSCSPTTNEKLFF.

The chain carries TRBV5-6 and TRBJ2-3; D is uncertain. CDR1 is SGHDT and CDR2 is YYEEEE in the germline V gene. The V end lost 4 bases, the J end lost 0 bases, and 12 bases lay between the germline ends. There are 15 residues in the CDR3. The chain's CDR3 is CASSPGLLSTDTQYF. The CDR3 region has the DNA TGTGCCAGCAGCCCCGGGCTTCTTAGCACAGATACGCAGTATTTT.

To note about this clonotype: A much more abundant neighbour one base away suggests this may be a read error. The chain uses TRBV7-2 and TRBJ2-6, with D unclear. CDR1 SGHTA and CDR2 FQGNSA come from the germline V gene. CDR3 length: 15 amino acids. The V and J ends lost 1 base and 0 bases respectively, with 4 bases between them. The CDR3 DNA reads TGTGCCAGCAGCTTAGAGTACTCTGGGGCCAACGTCCTGACTTTC. Protein: CASSLEYSGANVLTF.

This clonotype was picked up many times. The chain joins TRBV4-1 to TRBJ2-5, with 9 bases identical to TRBD2. The V gene's germline CDR1 is MGHRA and CDR2 YSYEKL. Trimming removed 6 bases from V and 2 bases from J; junction bases left unmatched: 10. The CDR3 is 16 residues long. The CDR3 DNA reads as TGCGCCAGCAGACTAACTAGCGGGCCTCGACAAGAGACCCAGTACTTC. It specifies CASRLTSGPRQETQYF.

This clonotype showed up just a few times. This sequence joins TRBV7-3 and TRBJ2-7; 10 bases align to TRBD2. There are 15 residues in the CDR3. The V segment lost 3 bases and the J segment 6 bases; nucleotides outside the gene matches: 8. Germline V gives CDR1 SGHTA, CDR2 FQGTGA. The CDR3 sequence is CASSLKSGGASEQYF. The DNA for the CDR3 is TGTGCCAGCAGCTTGAAAAGCGGGGGGGCAAGCGAGCAGTACTTC.

The chain is built from TRBV29-1 and TRBJ2-1; possibly TRBD1 or TRBD2 for D (5 bases each). Germline V lookup: CDR1 SQVTM, CDR2 ANQGSEA. CDR3 size: 14 residues. V shed 4 bases and J shed 4 bases, with 14 bases lying between them. The CDR3 nucleotides are TGCAGCGTTGGTGGGGGAGTGGGATACAATGAGCAGTTCTTC. Translated, it gives CSVGGGVGYNEQFF.

This clonotype was picked up a small number of times. The rearrangement joins TRBV20-1 to TRBJ1-4, with 10 bases that match TRBD1. The germline CDR1 and CDR2 sequences are DFQATT and SNEGSKA (reference sequence). The CDR3 runs to 14 residues. V dropped 2 bases and J dropped 6; count of bases not matched to a gene: 3. CDR3 sequence reads: CSARLGTGDEKLFF. The CDR3 DNA follows: TGCAGTGCTAGATTGGGGACAGGGGATGAAAAACTGTTTTTT.

This clonotype was seen a handful of times. This chain connects TRBV7-9 to TRBJ1-2, with 9 positions matching TRBD1. The CDR3 loop spans 17 amino acids. With V trimmed by 2 bases and J by 2 bases, 9 bases remained unmatched. Germline V CDR1 and CDR2: SEHNR, FQNEAQ (reference sequence). CDR3 bases: TGTGCCAGCAGCTTATCGAGGGGGACAGGGACGAACTATGGCTACACCTTC. It yields the protein CASSLSRGTGTNYGYTF.

This clonotype occurred many times. V gene TRBV7-9 combines with J gene TRBJ2-7; the D gene is possibly TRBD1 (6 bases). Trimming took 5 bases from V and 2 from J, leaving 13 bases between them. Germline CDR1 is SEHNR and CDR2 is FQNEAQ (reference sequence). The CDR3 is made up of 14 amino acids. In nucleotides, the CDR3 is TGTGCCAGCAGCCAACAGGGCGCACCCTACGAGCAGTACTTC. Its translation is CASSQQGAPYEQYF.

The genes are TRBV12-3 or TRBV12-4 and TRBJ2-3; D not certain. V was cut by 7 bases and J by 0 bases, with 14 bases left in between. This CDR3 comprises 15 residues. The CDR3 coding sequence is TGTGCCAGCATCTGGCAGATGTCTAGCACAGATACGCAGTATTTT. It encodes CASIWQMSSTDTQYF.

This chain connects TRBV11-2 to TRBJ2-3, with D perhaps TRBD2 (5 bases). Germline loops: CDR1 SGHAT, CDR2 FQNNGV. The CDR3 covers 16 residues. V was clipped by 5 bases and J by 5 bases, with 20 bases between them. CDR3 sequence reads: CASSQITGFEGDTQYF. The CDR3 DNA reads as TGTGCCAGCAGCCAAATTACCGGATTCGAGGGAGATACGCAGTATTTT.

This clonotype was seen many times. The chain employs TRBV11-2 and TRBJ2-7, with a tentative D call TRBD2 (5 bases). V shed 4 bases and J shed 3 bases, with 10 bases lying between them. The CDR3 extends over 13 amino acids. CDR1 and CDR2 from the germline V gene are SGHAT and FQNNGV. The CDR3 loop reads CASSSVDFYEQYF. The CDR3 DNA follows: TGTGCCAGCAGCTCTGTGGACTTCTACGAGCAGTACTTC.

Details on this clonotype: At one end, the junction sequence differs from germline, possibly due to a read error. This chain uses TRBV3-1 with TRBJ2-7; D gene ambiguous. The CDR3 has 12 amino acids. Germline CDR1 is LGHDT and CDR2 is YNNKEL (reference sequence). The CDR3 DNA is TGTGCCAACAGCCAAGGGTTCCACGAGCAGTACTTC. Amino acids: CANSQGFHEQYF.

The chain recombines TRBV10-3 with TRBJ1-2; 8 nucleotides line up with TRBD1. V was pared by 5 bases and J by 7 bases, with 12 bases of the junction left unmatched. In germline, CDR1 is ENHRY, CDR2 SYGVKD. The CDR3 sequence is 15 residues long. The CDR3 is CAISQSPGGRPGYTF. The CDR3 nucleotides are TGTGCCATCAGTCAATCTCCAGGGGGCCGACCTGGCTACACCTTC.

This clonotype was detected many times. V gene TRBV29-1 combines with J gene TRBJ2-1, with 7 bases matching TRBD2. The CDR3 covers 13 residues. V trimming: 7 bases; J trimming: 3 bases; junction bases outside the gene matches: 6. Germline CDR1 SQVTM, CDR2 ANQGSEA. The CDR3 spells CSAGGVDYNEQFF. The CDR3 nucleotides read TGCAGCGCTGGGGGGGTGGACTACAATGAGCAGTTCTTC.

J is TRBJ1-2 and V is TRBV29-1, with a possible D match to TRBD1 (6 bases). Germline CDR1 and CDR2: SQVTM and ANQGSEA. CDR3 length: 13 residues. The CDR3 nucleotides read TGCACCCCTACAGGGAATCCTAACTATGGCTACACCTTC. It encodes CTPTGNPNYGYTF.

This clonotype was observed at least ten times. This rearrangement joins TRBV7-2 to TRBJ1-2; D gene ambiguous. CDR1 is SGHTA and CDR2 is FQGNSA in the germline V gene. The CDR3 covers 13 residues. Trimming removed 2 bases from V and 5 bases from J, with 9 bases in between. CDR3 sequence reads: CASSLNRGYGYTF. In DNA, the CDR3 is TGTGCCAGCAGCTTAAACCGGGGATATGGCTACACCTTC.

This clonotype was seen only a few times. The chain employs TRBV10-1 and TRBJ2-1; 9 nucleotides agree with TRBD1. V lost 4 bases to trimming and J lost 7 bases; unmatched junction nucleotides: 11. The germline V gene has CDR1 WNHNN and CDR2 SYGVQD (reference sequence). The CDR3 covers 16 residues. CDR3 amino acids: CASSVRLGTGKNEQFF. The DNA for the CDR3 is TGCGCCAGCAGTGTTCGTTTAGGGACAGGGAAGAATGAGCAGTTCTTC.

This clonotype was detected ten times or more. The J gene is TRBJ2-1, the V gene TRBV20-1; D remains ambiguous. The CDR3 is made up of 14 amino acids. From germline, CDR1 is DFQATT and CDR2 SNEGSKA (reference sequence). Trimming pared 6 bases from V and 5 bases from J, leaving 17 bases between. The CDR3: CSAQTGLGNNEQFF. The CDR3, as DNA: TGCAGTGCGCAGACCGGGTTGGGTAACAATGAGCAGTTCTTC.